Shown below are 21 T cell receptor beta chains from a single sample sequenced in a study of T cell clonality in common variable immunodeficiency. Notes on the study in general: Reportedly, TCR beta sequences from common variable immunodeficiency showed fewer deletions and N-nucleotide insertions.

Antigens for these TCRs are unknown. The protocol was immunoSEQ multiplex PCR, while the TCRdb copy is restricted to in-frame clones and leaves out a portion. The specimen has some 34,000 clones, none found just once. Sequencing was carried out using peripheral blood mononuclear cells. All receptors come from a human donor with common variable immunodeficiency.

Note on this clone: The read comes to an end 3 residues before the CDR3 does, leaving the germline J gene to fill in the end. The V gene is TRBV7-7, the J gene TRBJ1-3; 11 nucleotides match TRBD1. Germline V lookup: CDR1 SSHAT, CDR2 FNYEAQ (reference sequence). The CDR3 has 14 amino acids. V was pared by 2 bases and J by 8 bases, with 2 bases of the junction left unmatched. The CDR3 spells CASSLLGQGDTIYF. The part of the CDR3 DNA that was read is TGTGCCAGCAGCTTATTGGGACAGGGGGACACC.

This clone was found a few times. A junction end diverges from the germline sequence, so it may reflect a read error. The read ends 3 residues before the CDR3 terminus; that terminus is restored from the germline J gene. The chain carries TRBV30 and TRBJ1-5; possibly TRBD1 for D (5 bases). Germline CDR1 is GTSNPN and CDR2 is SVGIG (reference sequence). The CDR3 length is 13 residues. CDR3 protein: CAWQGFSKQPQHF. Partial CDR3 DNA: TGTGCCTGGCAGGGTTTTAGCAAGCAGCCC.

There are many counts of this clone. The read terminates 3 residues ahead of where the CDR3 ends, so the germline J gene completes it. This chain uses TRBV5-6 with TRBJ1-3; TRBD1 aligns across 7 bases. Germline V gene lookup returns CDR1 SGHDT and CDR2 YYEEEE. V lost 6 bases and J lost 1; bases outside the gene matches: 4. CDR3 length: 14 amino acids. The CDR3 bases that were read are TGTGCCAGCATTCTACAGGGGTCTGGAAACACC. Residues: CASILQGSGNT. Given in full, the CDR3 is CASILQGSGNTIYF.

Concerning this clone itself: The CDR3 end is not reached by the read, which stops 3 residues before it; the germline J gene fills it in. The V and J genes are TRBV6-4 and TRBJ1-5, with TRBD1 matching over 9 bases. Trimming removed 6 bases from V and 3 bases from J; junction bases left unmatched: 3. Germline values: CDR1 MRHNA, CDR2 SNTAGT. This CDR3 comprises 14 residues. CDR3 sequence reads: CASSRQGVNQPQHF. The sequenced part of the CDR3 DNA is TGTGCCAGCAGCCGACAGGGGGTCAATCAGCCC.

Sample share makes this clone medium-sized. The CDR3 end is not reached by the read, which stops 3 residues before it; the germline J gene fills it in. The V gene is TRBV5-1, the J gene TRBJ2-7, with unresolved D. The CDR3 runs 13 residues. The V gene lost 2 bases and the J gene lost 0 bases, with 6 bases spanning the gap. Germline CDR1 reads SGHRS; CDR2 reads YFSETQ. CDR3 in amino acids: CASSFQVSYEQYF. The part of the CDR3 DNA that was read is TGCGCCAGCAGCTTTCAGGTCTCCTACGAG.

This clone occurred many times. The read falls 3 residues short of the CDR3 end, and the missing part is taken from the germline J gene. This chain connects TRBV18 to TRBJ2-3; TRBD2 matches 12 bases. The germline CDR1 and CDR2 sequences are KGHSH and LQKENI. V lost 1 base, J lost 3 bases, and 5 bases stayed unmatched. This CDR3 has 17 residues. CDR3: CASSPRLAGDVTDTQYF. Incomplete CDR3 DNA: TGTGCCAGCTCACCACGACTAGCGGGAGACGTAACAGATACG. Based on the CDR3 plus reference TRBV18 and TRBJ2-3, the full variable domain is NAGVMQNPRHLVRRRGQEARLRCSPMKGHSHVYWYRQLPEEGLKFMVYLQKENIIDESGMPKERFSAEFPKEGPSILRIQQVVRGDSAAYFCASSPRLAGDVTDTQYFGPGTRLTVL.

This clone was observed a handful of times. The CDR3 end is not reached by the read, which stops 3 residues before it; the germline J gene fills it in. The chain has TRBV20-1 and TRBJ2-1; 10 bases are shared with TRBD2. CDR1 is DFQATT and CDR2 is SNEGSKA in the germline V gene (reference sequence). The CDR3 spans 14 residues. J gave up 6 bases and V 3 bases, and 5 bases lay outside the gene matches. The CDR3 here is CSASISGRTNEQFF. CDR3 DNA, as far as it was read: TGCAGTGCTAGTATTAGCGGGAGGACCAATGAG.

In this sample, this clone turned up a few times. The DNA read from the CDR3 is TGCAGCGTTGTACCGAGCGACTACTCCTACGAG. Translation gives CSVVPSDYSYE. The entire CDR3 is CSVVPSDYSYEQYF. This sequence joins TRBV29-1 and TRBJ2-7, with D possibly TRBD2 on 5 matching bases. The CDR3 end is not reached by the read, which stops 3 residues before it; the germline J gene fills it in. CDR3 length: 14 amino acids. Per the germline V gene, CDR1 is SQVTM and CDR2 is ANQGSEA. V dropped 4 bases and J dropped 0 bases, with 13 bases sitting between them.

This clone was seen repeatedly, ten times or more. The read terminates 3 residues before the CDR3 end, so the remaining end is supplied by the germline J gene. The V and J genes are TRBV3-1 (or the pseudogene TRBV3-2) and TRBJ2-5; TRBD2 aligns across 9 bases. Germline V gene data show CDR1 as LGHDT and CDR2 as YNNKEL (reference sequence). The CDR3 runs to 14 residues. J lost 2 bases, V lost 4 bases, and 2 bases had no gene match. This CDR3 is CASSLTSGQETQYF. The CDR3 DNA, read in part, is TGTGCCAGCAGCCTTACTAGCGGGCAAGAGACC.

In its sample, this clone is medium-sized. The read gets to within 3 residues of the CDR3 end, and the germline J gene fills in the rest. V usage is TRBV20-1 and J usage is TRBJ1-6; 7 bases align to TRBD1. CDR3 length: 14 residues. The germline V gene has CDR1 DFQATT and CDR2 SNEGSKA (reference sequence). The trim removed 6 bases at V and 5 bases at J, leaving 7 bases unmatched. The sequenced part of the CDR3 DNA is TGCAGTGCAGGGGGCTCTTCTGATAATTCACCC. It specifies CSAGGSSDNSP. Given in full, the CDR3 is CSAGGSSDNSPLHF.

About this clone itself: The read finishes 3 residues shy of the CDR3 end, and the germline J gene is used to complete it. The J gene is TRBJ2-3, the V gene TRBV20-1, with D maybe TRBD2 (6 bases). Germline loops: CDR1 DFQATT, CDR2 SNEGSKA (reference sequence). V was cut by 0 bases and J by 0 bases, with 13 bases left in between. The CDR3 sequence is 16 residues long. The sequenced part of the CDR3 DNA is TGCAGTGCTAGAGATCGGGTCGGGGGTAGCACAGATACG. Amino acid sequence: CSARDRVGGSTDT. The full CDR3 protein reads CSARDRVGGSTDTQYF.

This clone has a count of ten or more. The CDR3 bases that were read are TGTGCCAGCAGCGGGGACAGGTACAATGAG. It codes for CASSGDRYNE. Given in full, the CDR3 is CASSGDRYNEQFF. The V gene is TRBV5-8, the J gene TRBJ2-1; TRBD1 agrees at 8 bases. The read halts 3 residues ahead of the CDR3 end, with the missing end drawn from the germline J gene. Germline values: CDR1 SGHTS, CDR2 YDEGEE. The CDR3 has 13 amino acids. The V gene end was trimmed by 4 bases and the J gene end by 4 bases; junction bases not matched to a gene: 1.

This clone showed up many times. Coverage ceases 3 residues before the CDR3 finishes, and the germline J gene fills in the end. The rearrangement uses TRBV11-3 and TRBJ1-3; TRBD1 is a possible D gene (6 bases). V lost 5 bases and J 8 bases, leaving 13 bases between the germline ends. The CDR3 is 13 amino acids. CDR1 is SGHNT, CDR2 YENEEA, per germline. The CDR3 reads CASSPGRGYTIYF. Incomplete CDR3 DNA: TGTGCCAGCAGCCCGGGCAGGGGTTACACC.

This clone showed up many times. The read finishes 3 residues shy of the CDR3 end, and the germline J gene is used to complete it. The chain has TRBV20-1 and TRBJ2-1; weak D call: TRBD2 (6 bases). V shed 5 bases and J shed 0 bases, with 11 bases lying between them. The germline gives CDR1 DFQATT, CDR2 SNEGSKA (reference sequence). The CDR3 has 14 residues. This CDR3 is CSAFSGGSYNEQFF. The CDR3 bases that were read are TGCAGTGCTTTTAGCGGAGGCTCCTACAATGAG.

This clone occurred a few times. This chain's CDR3 is CASSLFPYNEQFF. CDR3 DNA (partial): TGTGCCAGCAGCCTCTTCCCGTACAATGAG. The rearrangement joins TRBV7-2 to TRBJ2-1; D is ambiguous. The read falls 3 residues short of the CDR3 end, and the missing part is taken from the germline J gene. Germline V gene sequence: CDR1 SGHTA, CDR2 FQGNSA. The CDR3 totals 13 residues. V lost 5 bases to trimming and J lost 4 bases, with 9 bases between them.

This clone has at least ten counts. With the read ending 3 residues before the CDR3 end, the germline J gene is used to fill in that end. The chain is built from TRBV27 and TRBJ1-5, with a weak D call TRBD1 (5 bases). V lost 3 bases and J 7 bases, leaving 16 bases between the germline ends. This CDR3 region has 15 residues. The germline V gene encodes CDR1 MNHEY and CDR2 SMNVEV (reference sequence). The CDR3 spells CASSFKGWGLQPQHF. Incomplete CDR3 DNA: TGTGCCAGCAGTTTTAAAGGGTGGGGCCTACAGCCC.

This clone was detected many times. The read halts 3 residues ahead of the CDR3 end, with the missing end drawn from the germline J gene. The chain combines TRBV7-2 with TRBJ2-1; TRBD1 matches 10 bases. The CDR3 runs to 14 residues. The germline gives CDR1 SGHTA, CDR2 FQGNSA. V trimming: 2 bases; J trimming: 8 bases; junction bases outside the gene matches: 3. The CDR3: CASSLRDRGYEQFF. The covered CDR3 bases are TGTGCCAGCAGCTTAAGGGACAGGGGCTATGAG.

This clone was seen only a few times. Partial CDR3 DNA: TGTGCCAGCAGCACCCGACAGGGAAGAACTGAA. Translation: CASSTRQGRTE. The full CDR3 protein is CASSTRQGRTEAFF. The chain carries TRBV7-6 and TRBJ1-1, with 7 bases lining up with TRBD1. The read gets to within 3 residues of the CDR3 end, and the germline J gene fills in the rest. Germline V lookup: CDR1 SGHVS, CDR2 FNYEAQ. The CDR3 is made up of 14 amino acids. V trimming: 5 bases; J trimming: 5 bases; junction bases outside the gene matches: 8.

This clone has a count of ten or more. The read ends 3 residues early relative to the CDR3; the germline J gene fills the gap. The gene calls are TRBV6-2 or TRBV6-3 and TRBJ2-1, with 8 bases fitting TRBD2. The J segment lost 4 bases and the V segment lost 6 bases, leaving 14 bases of the junction unmatched. The CDR3 length is 17 residues. The germline gives CDR1 MNHEY, CDR2 SVGEGT. CDR3 DNA (partial): TGTGCCAGCAGCCGCCGAGCGGGAGTAACCGGGTACAATGAG. Protein product: CASSRRAGVTGYNE. The entire CDR3 reads CASSRRAGVTGYNEQFF.

In this sample, this clone turned up many times. The read finishes 3 residues shy of the CDR3 end, and the germline J gene is used to complete it. The V and J genes are TRBV7-9 and TRBJ2-4; D is possibly TRBD2 (5 bases). Germline-derived CDR1 and CDR2 are SEHNR and FQNEAQ (reference sequence). The CDR3 loop spans 13 amino acids. CDR3 loop: CASSLGLATVQYF. CDR3 bases read: TGTGCCAGCAGCTTAGGGCTAGCTACGGTT.

This clone was recorded many times. The read falls 3 residues short of the CDR3 end, and the missing part is taken from the germline J gene. The chain combines TRBV27 with TRBJ2-7, with 8 bases lining up with TRBD1. V was pared by 2 bases and J by 3 bases, with 3 bases of the junction left unmatched. Germline-derived CDR1 and CDR2 are MNHEY and SMNVEV (reference sequence). This CDR3 region has 14 residues. Incomplete CDR3 DNA: TGTGCCAGCAGTTTAGGACAGGGCGGCTACGAG. Its protein product is CASSLGQGGYE. The whole CDR3 region reads CASSLGQGGYEQYF.